This T cell receptor (beta chain) was sequenced in a study of T cell responses to AZD1222 COVID-19 vaccine. This CDR3 is 15 amino acids long. Germline assignment: CDR1 SGHTA and CDR2 FQGNSA. Trimming left V 6 bases short and J 2 bases short, with 14 bases between. Libraries were prepared by immunoSEQ multiplex PCR; TCRdb keeps only in-frame clonotypes and omits some of them. The table lists around 72,000 clones, approximately 85% of them singletons. Overall study findings and caveats: Spike-specific TCR depth and breadth grew after two AZD1222 doses.

In regard to this clone: The target antigen is unknown.

This rearrangement joins TRBV7-2 to TRBJ2-1; tentative D call: TRBD2 (6 bases). This clonotype was sampled from an adult in good health. Specimen: peripheral blood, collected on day 0 of AZD1222 vaccination. Here the CDR3 DNA reads TGTGCCAGCAGACACCGGGACTTAGCCTACAATGAGCAGTTCTTC. This encodes CASRHRDLAYNEQFF.